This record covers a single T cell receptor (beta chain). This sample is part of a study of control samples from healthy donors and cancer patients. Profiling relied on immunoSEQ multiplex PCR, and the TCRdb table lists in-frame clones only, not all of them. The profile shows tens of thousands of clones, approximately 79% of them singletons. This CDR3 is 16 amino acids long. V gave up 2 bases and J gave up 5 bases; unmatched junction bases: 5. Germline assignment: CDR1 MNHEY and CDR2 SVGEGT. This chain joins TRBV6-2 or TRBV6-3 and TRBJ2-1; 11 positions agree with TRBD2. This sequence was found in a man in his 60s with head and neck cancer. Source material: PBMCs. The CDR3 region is CASSYAGLADNNEQFF. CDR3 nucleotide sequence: TGTGCCAGCAGTTACGCGGGACTAGCGGATAACAATGAGCAGTTCTTC.